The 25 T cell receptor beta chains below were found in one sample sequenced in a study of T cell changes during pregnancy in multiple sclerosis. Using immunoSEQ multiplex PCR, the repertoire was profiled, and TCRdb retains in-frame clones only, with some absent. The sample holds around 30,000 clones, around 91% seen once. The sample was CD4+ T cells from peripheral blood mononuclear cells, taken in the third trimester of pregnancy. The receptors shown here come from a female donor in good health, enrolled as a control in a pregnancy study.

The chain's CDR3 is CASSPRTGLGEKLFF. In nucleotides, the CDR3 is TGTGCCAGCAGCCCCCGGACAGGGTTAGGGGAAAAACTGTTTTTT. The rearrangement links TRBV7-9 to TRBJ1-4; 8 bases match TRBD1. This CDR3 has 15 amino acids. Germline V gene sequence: CDR1 SEHNR, CDR2 FQNEAQ (reference sequence). V trimming: 5 bases; J trimming: 8 bases; junction bases outside the gene matches: 10. Supplemented by reference TRBV7-9 and TRBJ1-4, the full variable domain reads DTGVSQNPRHKITKRGQNVTFRCDPISEHNRLYWYRQTLGQGPEFLTYFQNEAQLEKSRLLSDRFSAERPKGSFSTLEIQRTEQGDSAMYLCASSPRTGLGEKLFFGSGTQLSVL.

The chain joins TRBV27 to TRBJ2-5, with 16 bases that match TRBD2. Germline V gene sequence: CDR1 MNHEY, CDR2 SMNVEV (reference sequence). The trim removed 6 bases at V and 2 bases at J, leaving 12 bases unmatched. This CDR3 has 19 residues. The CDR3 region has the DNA TGTGCCAGCAGCCCGTTCCCGGGACTAGCGGGGGGGCAACAAGAGACCCAGTACTTC. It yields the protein CASSPFPGLAGGQQETQYF.

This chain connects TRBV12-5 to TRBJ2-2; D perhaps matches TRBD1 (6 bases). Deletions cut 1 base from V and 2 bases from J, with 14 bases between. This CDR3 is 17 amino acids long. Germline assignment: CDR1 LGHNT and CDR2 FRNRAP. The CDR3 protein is CASGLGARDTNTGELFF. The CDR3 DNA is TGTGCTAGTGGTTTGGGGGCCCGGGACACTAACACCGGGGAGCTGTTTTTT.

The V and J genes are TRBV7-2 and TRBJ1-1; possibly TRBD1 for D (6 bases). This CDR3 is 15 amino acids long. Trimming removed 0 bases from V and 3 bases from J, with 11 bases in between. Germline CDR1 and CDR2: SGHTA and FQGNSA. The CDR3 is CASSLAQGPDTEAFF. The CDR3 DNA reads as TGTGCCAGCAGCTTAGCGCAGGGGCCAGACACTGAAGCTTTCTTT.

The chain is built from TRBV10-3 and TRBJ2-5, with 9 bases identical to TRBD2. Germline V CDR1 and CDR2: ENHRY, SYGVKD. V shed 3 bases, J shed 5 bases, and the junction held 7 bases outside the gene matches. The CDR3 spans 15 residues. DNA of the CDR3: TGTGCCATCAGTGATGGCGGGGGGGCCCGTGAGACCCAGTACTTC. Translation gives CAISDGGGARETQYF.

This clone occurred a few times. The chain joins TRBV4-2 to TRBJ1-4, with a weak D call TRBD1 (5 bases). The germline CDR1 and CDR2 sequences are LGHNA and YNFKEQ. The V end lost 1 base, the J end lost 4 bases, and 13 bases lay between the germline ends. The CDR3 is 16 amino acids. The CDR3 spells CASSQGGATVNEKLFF. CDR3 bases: TGTGCCAGCAGCCAAGGGGGCGCGACAGTTAATGAAAAACTGTTTTTT.

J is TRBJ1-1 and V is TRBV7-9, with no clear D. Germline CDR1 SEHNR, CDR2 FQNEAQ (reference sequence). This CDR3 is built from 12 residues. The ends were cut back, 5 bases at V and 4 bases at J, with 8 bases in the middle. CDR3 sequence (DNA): TGTGCCAGCAGCCGGGAGGGCACTGAAGCTTTCTTT. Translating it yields CASSREGTEAFF.

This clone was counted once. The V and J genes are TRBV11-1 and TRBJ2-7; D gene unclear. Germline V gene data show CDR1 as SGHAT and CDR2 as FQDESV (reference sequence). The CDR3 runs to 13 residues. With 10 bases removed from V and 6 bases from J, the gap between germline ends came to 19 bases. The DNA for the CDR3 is TGTGCCACCCAGAGGTCCCAGCCGGGCGAGCAGTACTTC. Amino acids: CATQRSQPGEQYF. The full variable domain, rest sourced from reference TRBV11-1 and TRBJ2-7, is EAEVAQSPRYKITEKSQAVAFWCDPISGHATLYWYRQILGQGPELLVQFQDESVVDDSQLPKDRFSAERLKGVDSTLKIQPAELGDSAMYLCATQRSQPGEQYFGPGTRLTVT.

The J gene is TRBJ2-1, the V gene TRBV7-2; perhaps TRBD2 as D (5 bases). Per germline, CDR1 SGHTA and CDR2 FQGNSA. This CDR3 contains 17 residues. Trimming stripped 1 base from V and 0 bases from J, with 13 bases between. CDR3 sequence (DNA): TGTGCCAGCAGCTTAGGTCGAGGGTTAGGCTCCTACAATGAGCAGTTCTTC. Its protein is CASSLGRGLGSYNEQFF.

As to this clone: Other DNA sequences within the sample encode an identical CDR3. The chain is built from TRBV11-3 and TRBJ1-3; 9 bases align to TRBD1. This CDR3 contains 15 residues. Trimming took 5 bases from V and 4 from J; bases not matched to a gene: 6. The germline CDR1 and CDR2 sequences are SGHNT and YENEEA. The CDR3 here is CASSPGQGPGNTIYF. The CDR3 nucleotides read TGTGCCAGCAGCCCGGGACAGGGCCCGGGAAACACCATATATTTT.

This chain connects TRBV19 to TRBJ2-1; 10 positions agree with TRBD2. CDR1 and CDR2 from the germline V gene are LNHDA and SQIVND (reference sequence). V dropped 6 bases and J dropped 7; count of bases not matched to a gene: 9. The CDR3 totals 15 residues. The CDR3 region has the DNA TGTGCCAGTAGCTATAGCGGGAGGTCTGGAAATGAGCAGTTCTTC. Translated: CASSYSGRSGNEQFF. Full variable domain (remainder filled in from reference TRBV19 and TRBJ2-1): DGGITQSPKYLFRKEGQNVTLSCEQNLNHDAMYWYRQDPGQGLRLIYYSQIVNDFQKGDIAEGYSVSREKKESFPLTVTSAQKNPTAFYLCASSYSGRSGNEQFFGPGTRLTVL.

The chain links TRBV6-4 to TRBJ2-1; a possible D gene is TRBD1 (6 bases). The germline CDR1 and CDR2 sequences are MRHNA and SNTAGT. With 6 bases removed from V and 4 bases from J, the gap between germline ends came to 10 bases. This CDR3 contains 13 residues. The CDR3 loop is CASRAGTYNEQFF. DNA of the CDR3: TGTGCCAGCAGGGCCGGGACATACAATGAGCAGTTCTTC.

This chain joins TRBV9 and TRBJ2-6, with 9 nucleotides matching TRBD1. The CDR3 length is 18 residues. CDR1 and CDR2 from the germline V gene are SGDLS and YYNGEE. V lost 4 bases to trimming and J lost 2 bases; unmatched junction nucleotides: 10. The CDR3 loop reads CASSLGQGTKAGANVLTF. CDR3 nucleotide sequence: TGTGCCAGCAGCTTGGGACAGGGAACCAAGGCTGGGGCCAACGTCCTGACTTTC. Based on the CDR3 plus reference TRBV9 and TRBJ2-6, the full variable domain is DSGVTQTPKHLITATGQRVTLRCSPRSGDLSVYWYQQSLDQGLQFLIQYYNGEERAKGNILERFSAQQFPDLHSELNLSSLELGDSALYFCASSLGQGTKAGANVLTFGAGSRLTVL.

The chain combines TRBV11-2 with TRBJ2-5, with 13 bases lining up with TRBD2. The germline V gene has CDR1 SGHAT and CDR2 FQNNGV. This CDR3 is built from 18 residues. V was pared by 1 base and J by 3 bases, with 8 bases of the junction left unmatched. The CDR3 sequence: CASSLVIPGTSGKETQYF. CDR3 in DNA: TGTGCCAGCAGCTTAGTAATTCCCGGGACTAGCGGGAAAGAGACCCAGTACTTC.

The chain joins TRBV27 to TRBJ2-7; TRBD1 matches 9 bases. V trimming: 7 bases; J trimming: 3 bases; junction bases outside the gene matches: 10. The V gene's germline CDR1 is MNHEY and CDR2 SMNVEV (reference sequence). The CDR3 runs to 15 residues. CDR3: CASTPTGTGFYEQYF. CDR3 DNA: TGTGCCAGCACCCCAACCGGGACAGGGTTCTACGAGCAGTACTTC.

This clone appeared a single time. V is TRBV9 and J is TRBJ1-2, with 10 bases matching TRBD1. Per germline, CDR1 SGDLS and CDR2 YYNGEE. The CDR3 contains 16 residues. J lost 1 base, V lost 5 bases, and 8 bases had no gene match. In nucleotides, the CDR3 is TGTGCCAGCAGTCCGACAGGGGGCGCAGGTAACTATGGCTACACCTTC. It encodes CASSPTGGAGNYGYTF.

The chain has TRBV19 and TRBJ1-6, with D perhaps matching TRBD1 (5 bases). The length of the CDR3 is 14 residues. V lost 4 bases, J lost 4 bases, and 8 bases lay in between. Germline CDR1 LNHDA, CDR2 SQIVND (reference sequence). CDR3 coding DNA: TGTGCCAGTAGTAGCCAGGGATATAATTCACCCCTCCACTTT. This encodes CASSSQGYNSPLHF.

The CDR3 nucleotides are TGTGCCATCAGTGATGGCAGGGAAGGTATTCAGCCCCAGCATTTT. This codes for CAISDGREGIQPQHF. The chain has TRBV10-3 and TRBJ1-5; weak D call: TRBD1 (5 bases). With 3 bases removed from V and 6 bases from J, the gap between germline ends came to 15 bases. Germline assignment: CDR1 ENHRY and CDR2 SYGVKD. This CDR3 has 15 amino acids.

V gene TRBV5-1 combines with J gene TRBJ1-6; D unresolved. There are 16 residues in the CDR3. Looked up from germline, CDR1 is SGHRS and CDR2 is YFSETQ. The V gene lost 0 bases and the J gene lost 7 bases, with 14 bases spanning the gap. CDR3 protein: CASSLAFGLRNSPLHF. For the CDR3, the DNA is TGCGCCAGCAGCTTGGCTTTCGGTCTCCGGAATTCACCCCTCCACTTT.

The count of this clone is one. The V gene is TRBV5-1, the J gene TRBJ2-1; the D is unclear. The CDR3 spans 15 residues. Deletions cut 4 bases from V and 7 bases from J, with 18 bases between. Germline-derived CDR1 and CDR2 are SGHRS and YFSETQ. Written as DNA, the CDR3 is TGCGCCAGCAGCACCAGCGCGCGGCCGAAGAATGAGCAGTTCTTC. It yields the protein CASSTSARPKNEQFF.

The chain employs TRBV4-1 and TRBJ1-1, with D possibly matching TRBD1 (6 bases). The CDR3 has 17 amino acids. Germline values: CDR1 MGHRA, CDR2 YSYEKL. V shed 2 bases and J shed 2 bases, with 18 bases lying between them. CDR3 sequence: CASSQTNQGHHNTEAFF. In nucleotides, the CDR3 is TGCGCCAGCAGCCAAACCAACCAGGGACACCATAACACTGAAGCTTTCTTT.

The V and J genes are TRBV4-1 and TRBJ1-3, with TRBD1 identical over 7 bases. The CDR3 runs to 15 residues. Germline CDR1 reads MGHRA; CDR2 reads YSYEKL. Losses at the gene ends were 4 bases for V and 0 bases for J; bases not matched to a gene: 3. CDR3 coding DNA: TGCGCCAGCAGCCCGGGACAGCTCTCTGGAAACACCATATATTTT. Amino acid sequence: CASSPGQLSGNTIYF.

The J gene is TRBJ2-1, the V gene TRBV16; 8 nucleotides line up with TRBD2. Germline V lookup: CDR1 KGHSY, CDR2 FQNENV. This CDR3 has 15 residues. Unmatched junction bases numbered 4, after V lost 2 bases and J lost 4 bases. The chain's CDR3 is CASSQAGGNYNEQFF. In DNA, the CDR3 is TGTGCCAGCAGCCAAGCGGGAGGTAATTACAATGAGCAGTTCTTC.

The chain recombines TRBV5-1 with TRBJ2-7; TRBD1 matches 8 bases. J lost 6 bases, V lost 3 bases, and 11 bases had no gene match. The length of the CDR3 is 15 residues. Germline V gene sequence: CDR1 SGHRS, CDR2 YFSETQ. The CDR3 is CASSSIDRGSSEQYF. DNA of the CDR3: TGCGCCAGCAGCTCGATAGACAGGGGATCTAGCGAGCAGTACTTC.

The DNA of the CDR3 is TGTGCCAGCAGTGATTTAGCGGGGGGAGGAGGTGAGCAGTTCTTC. Translating gives CASSDLAGGGGEQFF. The chain has TRBV2 and TRBJ2-1, with TRBD2 identical over 10 bases. Trimming at V came to 3 bases and at J to 9 bases, leaving 8 bases not matched to a gene. CDR3 length equals 15 residues. The germline CDR1 and CDR2 sequences are SNHLY and FYNNEI.